The rows below give T cell receptor beta chains drawn from one sample of a study of blood T cell repertoires in COVID-19. Profiled with immunoSEQ multiplex PCR; TCRdb holds only in-frame clones, not every one. The table includes about 200,000 clones, 80% to 90% detected once. The specimen sequenced was peripheral blood. The receptors derive from a woman aged 80 or over with acute or convalescent COVID-19. Each CDR3 is given with its conserved first and last residue. D genes are given only for firm matches. Clone size is given for some rows only: seen once, a few or many times, or a class if the clone is expanded.

d_gene	abundance	j_gene	v_gene	CDR3nt	CDR3aa
TRBD2	.	TRBJ2-3	TRBV28	TGTGCCACCGCCCTAGCGGCCCTCGGAGTTACGCAGTATTTT	CATALAALGVTQYF
.	.	TRBJ1-1	TRBV7-3	TGTGCCAGCAGCGGAAGCGGGGGCATGAACACTGAAGCTTTCTTT	CASSGSGGMNTEAFF
.	.	TRBJ2-1	TRBV7-2	TGTGCCATCTCGAAGATGGCGGGGACCCCGGGGAATGAGCAGTTCTTC	CAISKMAGTPGNEQFF
TRBD1	few	TRBJ2-7	TRBV27	TGTGCCAGCAGTTCACGGACAGGATCCTACGAGCAGTACTTC	CASSSRTGSYEQYF
.	.	TRBJ2-7	TRBV19	TGTGCCAGTAGTATAGCCGGGACACCTACCTACGAGCAGTACTTC	CASSIAGTPTYEQYF
.	.	TRBJ1-2	TRBV11-3	TGTGCCAGCAGCTTAGTGGTCCAGCTAAGCCAGCGGGGCTACACCTTC	CASSLVVQLSQRGYTF
TRBD1	.	TRBJ1-5	TRBV3-1/TRBV3-2	TGTGCCAGCAGCCAAGAGGCAGGGGGCTCAGGGCAGCCCCAGCATTTT	CASSQEAGGSGQPQHF
TRBD1	.	TRBJ2-7	TRBV5-1	TGCGCCAGCAGCGAAAGGACAGGGCCCTACGAGCAGTACTTC	CASSERTGPYEQYF
.	few	TRBJ2-7	TRBV29-1	TGCAGCGTTGGCCCCGCGGGCAAAGAGCAGTACTTC	CSVGPAGKEQYF
TRBD2	.	TRBJ2-2	TRBV9	TGTGCCAGCAGCGCGCGACTAGCGGTGAACACCGGGGAGCTGTTTTTT	CASSARLAVNTGELFF
TRBD2	.	TRBJ2-1	TRBV9	TGTGCCAGCAGCGTAGTAGGTAGCGGGTTTAACAATGAGCAGTTCTTC	CASSVVGSGFNNEQFF
.	.	TRBJ2-5	TRBV5-4	TGTGCCAGCAGCTTGGTTGGCGCAGGGGAAGAGACCCAGTACTTC	CASSLVGAGEETQYF
TRBD1	.	TRBJ1-2	TRBV19	TGTGCCAGTACCCGGGACAGGAATGACTATGGCTACACCTTC	CASTRDRNDYGYTF
.	few	TRBJ2-7	TRBV5-4	TGTGCCAGCAGCTTAAGGGGCTACGAGCAGTACTTC	CASSLRGYEQYF
.	.	TRBJ1-2	TRBV19	TGTGCCAGTAGTATTGAGCCCGGACTCTATGGCTACACCTTC	CASSIEPGLYGYTF
.	.	TRBJ2-7	TRBV5-4	TGTGCCAGCAGCCTGCCCTCGGGGGAGCAGTACTTC	CASSLPSGEQYF
TRBD1	once	TRBJ2-7	TRBV7-2	TGTGCCAGCAGCTTAGGACAGGGAACTGTTTGGGAGCAGTACTTC	CASSLGQGTVWEQYF
TRBD1	.	TRBJ1-2	TRBV6-5	TGTGCCACCAGGACAGGGGGTAACTATGGCTACACCTTC	CATRTGGNYGYTF
TRBD1	.	TRBJ1-6	TRBV19	TGTGCCAGTAGTAAAACCCCGGACAGGGATCATTCACCCCTCCACTTT	CASSKTPDRDHSPLHF
.	.	TRBJ2-5	TRBV18	TGTGCCAGCTCTCTCGGTTCGGGCCAAGAGACCCAGTACTTC	CASSLGSGQETQYF
.	.	TRBJ1-2	TRBV6-5	TGTGCCAGCAGTTACTCGAGGGGGGGCGGCTACACCTTC	CASSYSRGGGYTF
.	.	TRBJ2-1	TRBV19	TGTGCCAGTAGTTCGCAGGGTATTGAGCAGTTCTTC	CASSSQGIEQFF
TRBD2	once	TRBJ2-1	TRBV2	TGTGCCAGCGTTATTCTAAGAGCCGGGAGGGATCGCAATGAGCAGTTCTTC	CASVILRAGRDRNEQFF
TRBD2	.	TRBJ2-7	TRBV12-5	TGTGCTAGTGGGCTACGGGGCGGGGGGACCTCCTACGAGCAGTACTTC	CASGLRGGGTSYEQYF